What follows describes a single TCR beta chain. The method was immunoSEQ multiplex PCR; TCRdb's version includes in-frame clones alone and lacks a portion of them. The profile shows tens of thousands of clones, 93% of them singletons. These data come from a study of OX40 agonist ivuxolimab in advanced cancers. Germline V gives CDR1 SGDLS, CDR2 YYNGEE. With 4 bases clipped from V and 6 bases from J, the junction kept 5 bases outside the gene matches. The CDR3 totals 14 residues. The rearrangement uses TRBV9 and TRBJ1-5, with 9 bases lining up with TRBD1. This receptor was obtained from an adult with an advanced solid tumor such as melanoma, head and neck, liver or kidney cancer. Sequenced here: CD4+ or CD8+ T cells sorted from blood, sampled in a trial of the OX40 agonist ivuxolimab. In DNA form, the CDR3 reads TGTGCCAGCAGCCCCCACAGGGGGCTTCAGCCCCAGCATTTT. As protein: CASSPHRGLQPQHF.